A selection of T cell receptor beta chains follows, all from one sample in a study of blood T cell repertoires in COVID-19. Some clones are missing from TCRdb's copy, which holds only in-frame ones; the method was immunoSEQ multiplex PCR. Seen here are 70,000 to 95,000 clones, about nine tenths observed once, and the top ten hold 2.6%. Sequenced material: peripheral blood. Receptors originate from a man aged 50 to 59 with COVID-19, enrolled during active disease. CDR3s include the opening cysteine and the closing phenylalanine or tryptophan. A D gene is named only where the DNA matches it firmly. Rows may omit the clone size; those that give it use once, few, many or a size class.

.,TRBV6-1,.,TRBJ1-5,TGTGCCAGCAGTGAAGAACTGCGCAATCAGCCCCAGCATTTT,CASSEELRNQPQHF
TRBD1,TRBV2,.,TRBJ1-4,TGTGCCAGCACCCGGGACAGGGCTACTAATGAAAAACTGTTTTTT,CASTRDRATNEKLFF
TRBD2,TRBV15,few,TRBJ2-5,TGTGCCACCAGCTTGGGGGAAAAGCGACCTAGCGGGAGACAAGAGACCCAGTACTTC,CATSLGEKRPSGRQETQYF
TRBD2,TRBV19,.,TRBJ2-1,TGTGCCAGTAGTATAAGCGGGGAAAATGAGCAGTTCTTC,CASSISGENEQFF
.,TRBV5-1,.,TRBJ2-1,TGCGCCAGCAGCTTGGGACTAGGACCCTACAATGAGCAGTTCTTC,CASSLGLGPYNEQFF
.,TRBV19,.,TRBJ1-2,TGTGCCACCGTCGACAGATCGTATGGCTACACCTTC,CATVDRSYGYTF
.,TRBV29-1,.,TRBJ2-2,TGCAGCGTGCACCTAGGCAGAGAGCTGTTTTTT,CSVHLGRELFF
.,TRBV5-1,.,TRBJ1-1,TGCGCCAGCAGCTCGTCACATCTAGGGGGGGGGACTGAAGCTTTCTTT,CASSSSHLGGGTEAFF
.,TRBV3-1/TRBV3-2,.,TRBJ2-1,TGTGCCAGCAGCCACAGGGTCGGCCTAGGCAATGAGCAGTTCTTC,CASSHRVGLGNEQFF
.,TRBV5-1,once,TRBJ1-6,TGCGCCAGCAGCGGAGGCTCCTATAATTCACCCCTCCACTTT,CASSGGSYNSPLHF
.,TRBV5-1,.,TRBJ2-5,TGCGCCAGCAGCCGAGGAAAAGAGACCCAGTACTTC,CASSRGKETQYF
TRBD2,TRBV5-1,.,TRBJ2-1,TGCGCCAGCAGCTTCGGACTAGCCAATGAGCAGTTCTTC,CASSFGLANEQFF
.,TRBV14,.,TRBJ2-1,TGTGCCAGCAGCCTCGGGACTCCAACCTACAATGAGCAGTTCTTC,CASSLGTPTYNEQFF
TRBD1,TRBV6-1,.,TRBJ1-1,TGTGCCAGCAGTGATCTGGGCAGGGGGCATACCACTGAAGCTTTCTTT,CASSDLGRGHTTEAFF
.,TRBV3-1/TRBV3-2,once,TRBJ2-7,TGTGCCAGCAGCCATCCGGAGGGGGAGCAGTACTTC,CASSHPEGEQYF
.,TRBV28,.,TRBJ1-1,TGTGCCAGCAGTCAACAGGGCCCTGAAGCTTTCTTT,CASSQQGPEAFF
.,TRBV3-1/TRBV3-2,.,TRBJ2-3,TGTGCCAGCAGCCGACGAGAGACTAGCACAGATACGCAGTATTTT,CASSRRETSTDTQYF
TRBD2,TRBV9,once,TRBJ2-3,TGTGCCAGCTCCTCTGGGGGGGGTACAGATACGCAGTATTTT,CASSSGGGTDTQYF
TRBD1,TRBV4-1,.,TRBJ1-5,TGCGCCAGCAGCCAGGGACAGGGGCAAGCGTCCCAGCATTTT,CASSQGQGQASQHF
TRBD1,TRBV28,.,TRBJ2-3,TGTGCCAGCAGCCCCAGGACAGGGTTTTCCACAGATACGCAGTATTTT,CASSPRTGFSTDTQYF